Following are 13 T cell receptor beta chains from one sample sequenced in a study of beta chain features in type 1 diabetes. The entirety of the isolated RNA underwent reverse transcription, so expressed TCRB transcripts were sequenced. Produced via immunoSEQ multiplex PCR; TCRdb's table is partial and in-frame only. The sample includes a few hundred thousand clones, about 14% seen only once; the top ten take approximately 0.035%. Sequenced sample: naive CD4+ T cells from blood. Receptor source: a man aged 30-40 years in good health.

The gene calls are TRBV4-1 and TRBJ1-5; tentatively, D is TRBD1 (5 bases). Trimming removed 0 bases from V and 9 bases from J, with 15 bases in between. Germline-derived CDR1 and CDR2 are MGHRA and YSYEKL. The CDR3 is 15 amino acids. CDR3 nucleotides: TGCGCCAGCAGCCAAGATCGCGGGGACCGGGGGCCCCAGCATTTT. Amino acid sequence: CASSQDRGDRGPQHF.

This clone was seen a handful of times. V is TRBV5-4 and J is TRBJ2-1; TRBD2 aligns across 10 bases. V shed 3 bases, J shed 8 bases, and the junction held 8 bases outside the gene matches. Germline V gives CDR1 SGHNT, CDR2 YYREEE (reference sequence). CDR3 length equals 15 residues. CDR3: CASSWISGGYDEQFF. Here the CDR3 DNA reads TGTGCCAGCAGCTGGATTAGCGGGGGGTACGATGAGCAGTTCTTC.

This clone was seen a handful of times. The CDR3 coding sequence is TGTGCCAGCAGCCCCCGGACTAGCGGGGCGTCAGATACGCAGTATTTT. Translated: CASSPRTSGASDTQYF. This chain joins TRBV11-2 and TRBJ2-3; 12 bases are a match to TRBD2. The germline gives CDR1 SGHAT, CDR2 FQNNGV. V dropped 5 bases and J dropped 4; count of bases not matched to a gene: 7. The CDR3 has 16 amino acids. Based on the CDR3 plus reference TRBV11-2 and TRBJ2-3, the full variable domain is EAGVAQSPRYKIIEKRQSVAFWCNPISGHATLYWYQQILGQGPKLLIQFQNNGVVDDSQLPKDRFSAERLKGVDSTLKIQPAKLEDSAVYLCASSPRTSGASDTQYFGPGTRLTVL.

The CDR3: CASSLVAADRGHDNEQFF. CDR3 bases: TGTGCCAGCAGCTTAGTAGCCGCGGACAGGGGCCACGACAATGAGCAGTTCTTC. The rearrangement links TRBV7-2 to TRBJ2-1; the match to TRBD1 covers 9 bases. The CDR3 extends over 18 amino acids. Per germline, CDR1 SGHTA and CDR2 FQGNSA. V lost 1 base to trimming and J lost 5 bases; unmatched junction nucleotides: 12.

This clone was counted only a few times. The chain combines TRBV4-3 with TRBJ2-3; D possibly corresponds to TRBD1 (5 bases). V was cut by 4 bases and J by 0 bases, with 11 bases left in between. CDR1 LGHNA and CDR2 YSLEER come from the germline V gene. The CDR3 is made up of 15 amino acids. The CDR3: CASSPRVSSTDTQYF. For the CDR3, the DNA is TGCGCCAGCAGCCCCAGGGTTTCGAGCACAGATACGCAGTATTTT.

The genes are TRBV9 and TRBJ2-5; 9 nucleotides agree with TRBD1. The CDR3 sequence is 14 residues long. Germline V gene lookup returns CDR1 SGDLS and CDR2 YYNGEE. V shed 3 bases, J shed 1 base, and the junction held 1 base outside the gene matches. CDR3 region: CASSAGQGQETQYF. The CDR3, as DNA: TGTGCCAGCAGCGCGGGACAGGGCCAAGAGACCCAGTACTTC. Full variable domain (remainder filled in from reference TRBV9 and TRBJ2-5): DSGVTQTPKHLITATGQRVTLRCSPRSGDLSVYWYQQSLDQGLQFLIQYYNGEERAKGNILERFSAQQFPDLHSELNLSSLELGDSALYFCASSAGQGQETQYFGPGTRLLVL.

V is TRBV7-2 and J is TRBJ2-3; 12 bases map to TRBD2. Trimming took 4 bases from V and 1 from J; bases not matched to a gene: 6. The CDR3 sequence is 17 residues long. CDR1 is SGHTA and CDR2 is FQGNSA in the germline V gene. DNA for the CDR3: TGTGCCAGCAGCTCCAAACGGACTAGCGGGGGCACAGATACGCAGTATTTT. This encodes CASSSKRTSGGTDTQYF.

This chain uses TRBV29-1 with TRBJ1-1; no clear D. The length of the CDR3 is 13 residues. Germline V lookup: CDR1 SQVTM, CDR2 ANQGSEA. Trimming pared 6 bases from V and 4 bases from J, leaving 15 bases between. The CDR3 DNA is TGCAGCGTATTAACTAGACGAGGCACTGAAGCTTTCTTT. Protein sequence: CSVLTRRGTEAFF.

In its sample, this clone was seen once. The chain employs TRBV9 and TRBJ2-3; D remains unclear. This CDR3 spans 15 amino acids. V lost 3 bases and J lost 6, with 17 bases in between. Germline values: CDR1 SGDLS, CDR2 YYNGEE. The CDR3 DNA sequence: TGTGCCAGCAGCGCAGCCGATGTCCCTATGGATACGCAGTATTTT. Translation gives CASSAADVPMDTQYF.

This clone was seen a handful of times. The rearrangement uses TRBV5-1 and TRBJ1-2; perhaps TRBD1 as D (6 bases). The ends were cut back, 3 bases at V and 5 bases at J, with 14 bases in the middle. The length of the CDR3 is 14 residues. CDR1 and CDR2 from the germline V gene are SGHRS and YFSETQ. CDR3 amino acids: CASSWDTRVYGYTF. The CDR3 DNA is TGCGCCAGCAGCTGGGACACCAGAGTTTATGGCTACACCTTC.

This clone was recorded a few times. The CDR3 loop reads CASSPKGRDNYGYTF. The CDR3 DNA reads TGTGCCAGCTCACCAAAAGGCAGGGACAACTATGGCTACACCTTC. The rearrangement links TRBV18 to TRBJ1-2; perhaps TRBD1 as D (5 bases). This CDR3 has 15 residues. Germline V gives CDR1 KGHSH, CDR2 LQKENI. The germline V and J ends were trimmed by 2 bases and 2 bases, with 12 bases remaining between them.

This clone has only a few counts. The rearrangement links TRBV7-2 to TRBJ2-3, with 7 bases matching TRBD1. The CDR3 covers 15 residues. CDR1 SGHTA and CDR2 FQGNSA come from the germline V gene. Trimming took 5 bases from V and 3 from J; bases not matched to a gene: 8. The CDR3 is CASSASGQSTDTQYF. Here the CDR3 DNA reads TGTGCCAGCAGCGCATCGGGACAGTCAACAGATACGCAGTATTTT.

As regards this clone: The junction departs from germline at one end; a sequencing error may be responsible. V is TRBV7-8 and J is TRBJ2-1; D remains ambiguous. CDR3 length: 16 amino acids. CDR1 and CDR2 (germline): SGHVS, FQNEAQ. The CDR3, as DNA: TGTGCCAGCAGCTTTGGGCGAGTTTACTCCCACAATGAGCAGTTCTTC. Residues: CASSFGRVYSHNEQFF.